Reported below is one T cell receptor (beta chain). As yet, its antigen is unknown. Unique molecular identifiers had been added to the TCR beta cDNA libraries. TCRdb processed the PCR reads anew with MiXCR; each CDR3 protein has one entry. The sample has roughly 540,000 distinct CDR3 sequences; roughly 34% are singletons. The V gene lost 6 bases and the J gene lost 1 base, with 15 bases spanning the gap. The CDR3 has 15 residues. The data belong to a study of post-analysis software for immune sequencing data. Findings and limits, study-wide: Roughly five TRBV segments, including TRBV5-6, TRBV5-1 and TRBV20-1, were more frequent in patients than controls. Pronounced co-clustering by F measure was evident among identically batched samples. Significantly decreased normalized Chao1 diversity was recorded for multiple sclerosis patients relative to controls.

The TCR comes from a girl aged 2-17 years with multiple sclerosis. The rearrangement joins TRBV12-3 or TRBV12-4 to TRBJ2-5; either TRBD1 or TRBD2 may fit D (5 bases each). Sequencing was performed on blood. The CDR3 region is CASSLFTGTQETQYF. DNA for the CDR3: TGTGCCAGCAGCCTCTTCACCGGGACCCAAGAGACCCAGTACTTC.